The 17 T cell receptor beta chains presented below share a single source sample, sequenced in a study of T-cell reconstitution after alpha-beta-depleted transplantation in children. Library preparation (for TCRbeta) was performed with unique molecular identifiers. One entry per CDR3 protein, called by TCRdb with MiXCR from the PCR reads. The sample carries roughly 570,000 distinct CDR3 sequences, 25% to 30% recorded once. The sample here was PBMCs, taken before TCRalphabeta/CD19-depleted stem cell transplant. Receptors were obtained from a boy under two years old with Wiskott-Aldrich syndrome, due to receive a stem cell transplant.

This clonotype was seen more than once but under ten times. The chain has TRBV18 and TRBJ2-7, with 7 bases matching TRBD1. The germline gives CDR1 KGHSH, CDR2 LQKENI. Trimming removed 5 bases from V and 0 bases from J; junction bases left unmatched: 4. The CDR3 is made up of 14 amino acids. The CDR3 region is CASSARGISYEQYF. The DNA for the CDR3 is TGTGCCAGCTCAGCCAGGGGGATCTCCTACGAGCAGTACTTC.

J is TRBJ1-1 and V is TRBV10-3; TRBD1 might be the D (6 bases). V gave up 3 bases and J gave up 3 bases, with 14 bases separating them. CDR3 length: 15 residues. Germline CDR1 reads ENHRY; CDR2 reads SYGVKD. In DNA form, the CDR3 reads TGTGCCATCAGTGATGAAACAGAGGGGGACACTGAAGCTTTCTTT. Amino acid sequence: CAISDETEGDTEAFF.

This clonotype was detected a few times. The CDR3 sequence: CASRRAPDNEQFF. CDR3 coding DNA: TGCGCCAGCAGGCGGGCCCCTGACAATGAGCAGTTCTTC. The J gene is TRBJ2-1, the V gene TRBV5-1, with D possibly matching TRBD2 (5 bases). CDR1 SGHRS and CDR2 YFSETQ come from the germline V gene. The CDR3 length is 13 residues. Between the trimmed V and J ends, which lost 5 bases and 5 bases, there was a span of 11 bases.

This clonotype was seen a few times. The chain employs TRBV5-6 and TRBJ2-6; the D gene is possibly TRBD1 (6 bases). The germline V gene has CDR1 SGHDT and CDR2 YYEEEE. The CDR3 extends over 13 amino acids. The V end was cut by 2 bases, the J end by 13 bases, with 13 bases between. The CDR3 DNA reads TGTGCCAGCAGCTTCCCGGGACAAGTAGTCCTGACTTTC. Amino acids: CASSFPGQVVLTF.

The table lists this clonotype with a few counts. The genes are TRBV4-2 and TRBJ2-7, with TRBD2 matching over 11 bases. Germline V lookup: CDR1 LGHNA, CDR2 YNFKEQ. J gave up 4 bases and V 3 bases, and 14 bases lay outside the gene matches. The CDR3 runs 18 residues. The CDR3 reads CASSHLRPLAGVSYEQYF. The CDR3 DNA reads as TGTGCCAGCAGCCACCTCAGACCACTAGCGGGAGTTTCGTACGAGCAGTACTTC.

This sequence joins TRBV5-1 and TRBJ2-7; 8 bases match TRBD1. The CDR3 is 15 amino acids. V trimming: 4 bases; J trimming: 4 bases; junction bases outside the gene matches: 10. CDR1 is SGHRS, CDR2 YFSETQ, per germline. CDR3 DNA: TGCGCCAGCAGCCAAGGACAGGGAGGCGGATACGAGCAGTACTTC. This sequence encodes CASSQGQGGGYEQYF. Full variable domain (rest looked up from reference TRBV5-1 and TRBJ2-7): KAGVTQTPRYLIKTRGQQVTLSCSPISGHRSVSWYQQTPGQGLQFLFEYFSETQRNKGNFPGRFSGRQFSNSRSEMNVSTLELGDSALYLCASSQGQGGGYEQYFGPGTRLTVT.

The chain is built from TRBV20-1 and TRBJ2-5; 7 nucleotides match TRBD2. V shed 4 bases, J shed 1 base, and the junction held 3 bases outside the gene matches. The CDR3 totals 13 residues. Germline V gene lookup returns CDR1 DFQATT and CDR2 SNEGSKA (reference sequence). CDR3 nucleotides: TGCAGTGCTACTCTAGCGGTCCAAGAGACCCAGTACTTC. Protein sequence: CSATLAVQETQYF.

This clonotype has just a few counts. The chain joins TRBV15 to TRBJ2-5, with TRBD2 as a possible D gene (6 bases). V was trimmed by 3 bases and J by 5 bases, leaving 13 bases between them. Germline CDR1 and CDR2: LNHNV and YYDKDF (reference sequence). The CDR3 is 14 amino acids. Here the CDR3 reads CATSSRGMVETQYF. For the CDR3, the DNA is TGTGCCACCAGCAGCCGCGGGATGGTGGAGACCCAGTACTTC.

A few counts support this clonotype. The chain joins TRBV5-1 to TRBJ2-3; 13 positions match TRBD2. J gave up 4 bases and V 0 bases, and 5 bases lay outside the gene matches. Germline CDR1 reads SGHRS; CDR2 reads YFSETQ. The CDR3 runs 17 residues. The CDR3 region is CASSLDRTSGRADTQYF. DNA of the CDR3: TGCGCCAGCAGCTTGGATAGGACTAGCGGGAGAGCAGATACGCAGTATTTT.

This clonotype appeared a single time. In DNA, the CDR3 is TGTGCCAGCAGTTGGACCCAGCGGAGTGAGCAGTTCTTC. This translates into CASSWTQRSEQFF. The chain recombines TRBV12-3 or TRBV12-4 with TRBJ2-1, with a possible D match to TRBD2 (5 bases). Trimming took 4 bases from V and 9 from J, leaving 13 bases between them. This CDR3 spans 13 amino acids.

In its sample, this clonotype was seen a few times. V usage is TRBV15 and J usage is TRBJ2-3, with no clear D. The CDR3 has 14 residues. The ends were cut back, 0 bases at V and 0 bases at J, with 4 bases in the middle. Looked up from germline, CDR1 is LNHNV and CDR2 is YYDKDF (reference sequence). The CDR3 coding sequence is TGTGCCACCAGCAGAGATCCTAGCACAGATACGCAGTATTTT. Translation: CATSRDPSTDTQYF.

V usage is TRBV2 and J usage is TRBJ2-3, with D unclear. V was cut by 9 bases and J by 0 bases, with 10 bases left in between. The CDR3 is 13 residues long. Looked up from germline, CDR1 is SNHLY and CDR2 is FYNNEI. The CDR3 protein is CASPAESTDTQYF. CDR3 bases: TGTGCCAGTCCGGCGGAAAGCACAGATACGCAGTATTTT. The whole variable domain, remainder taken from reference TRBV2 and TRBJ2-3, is EPEVTQTPSHQVTQMGQEVILRCVPISNHLYFYWYRQILGQKVEFLVSFYNNEISEKSEIFDDQFSVERPDGSNFTLKIRSTKLEDSAMYFCASPAESTDTQYFGPGTRLTVL.

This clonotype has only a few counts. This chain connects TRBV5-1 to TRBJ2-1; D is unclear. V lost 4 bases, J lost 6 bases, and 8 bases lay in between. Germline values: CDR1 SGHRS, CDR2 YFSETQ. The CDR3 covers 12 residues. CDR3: CASSPPGNEQFF. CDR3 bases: TGCGCCAGCAGCCCTCCTGGCAATGAGCAGTTCTTC.

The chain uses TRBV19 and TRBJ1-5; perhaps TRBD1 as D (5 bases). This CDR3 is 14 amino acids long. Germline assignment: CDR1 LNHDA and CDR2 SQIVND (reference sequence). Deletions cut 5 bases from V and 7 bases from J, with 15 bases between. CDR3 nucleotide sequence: TGTGCCAGTAGTGGAAGGCAGGGCAGGCAGCCCCAGCATTTT. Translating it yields CASSGRQGRQPQHF.

The CDR3 DNA follows: TGTGCCAGCAGACGTGGTAGTTCACCCCTCCACTTT. Its translation: CASRRGSSPLHF. The chain links TRBV12-3 or TRBV12-4 to TRBJ1-6, with unresolved D. This CDR3 is 12 amino acids long. Trimming took 6 bases from V and 9 from J, leaving 9 bases between them.

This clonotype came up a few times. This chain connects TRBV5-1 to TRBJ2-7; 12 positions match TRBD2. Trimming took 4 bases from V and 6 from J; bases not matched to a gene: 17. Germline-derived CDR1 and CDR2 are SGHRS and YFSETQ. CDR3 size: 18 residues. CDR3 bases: TGCGCCAGCAGCCCGTCGACTAGCGGGAGAGGAATCTGGTCCGAGCAGTACTTC. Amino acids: CASSPSTSGRGIWSEQYF. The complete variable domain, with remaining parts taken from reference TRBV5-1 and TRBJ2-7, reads KAGVTQTPRYLIKTRGQQVTLSCSPISGHRSVSWYQQTPGQGLQFLFEYFSETQRNKGNFPGRFSGRQFSNSRSEMNVSTLELGDSALYLCASSPSTSGRGIWSEQYFGPGTRLTVT.

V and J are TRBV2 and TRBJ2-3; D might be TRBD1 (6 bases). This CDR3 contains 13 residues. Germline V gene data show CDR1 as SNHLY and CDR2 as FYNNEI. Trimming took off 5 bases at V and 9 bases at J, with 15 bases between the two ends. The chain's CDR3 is CASSSYRVTTQYF. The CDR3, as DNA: TGTGCCAGCAGTTCCTACAGGGTAACGACGCAGTATTTT.